Presented here are 27 T cell receptor beta chains from one specimen sequenced in a study of cytomegalovirus exposure and HLA in healthy donors. This PCR relied on a set of 60 Vbeta primers and 13 Jbeta primers. Profiling relied on immunoSEQ multiplex PCR, and the TCRdb table lists in-frame clones only, not all of them. In the table there are about 140,000 clones, around 80% of which are singletons. Sequenced material: PBMCs. The receptors were gathered from a man between 18 and 29 years old in good health and CMV-seropositive.

This chain joins TRBV28 and TRBJ1-2; TRBD1 is a possible D gene (6 bases). The CDR3 length is 15 residues. Trimming removed 6 bases from V and 5 bases from J, with 19 bases in between. Germline-derived CDR1 and CDR2 are MDHEN and SYDVKM. The CDR3 here is CASRRGGQTGYGYTF. The CDR3 bases are TGTGCCAGCAGGCGGGGGGGGCAAACAGGGTATGGCTACACCTTC.

The CDR3 DNA sequence: TGTGCCAGCAGTGCCTACAGCTACGAGCAGTACTTC. It encodes CASSAYSYEQYF. The chain is built from TRBV6-1 and TRBJ2-7; D gene ambiguous. Trimming removed 4 bases at V and 3 bases at J, with 7 bases between. Germline V gives CDR1 MNHNS, CDR2 SASEGT. The CDR3 consists of 12 residues.

The rearrangement uses TRBV7-3 and TRBJ2-5; 7 nucleotides match TRBD1. V lost 2 bases, J lost 3 bases, and 9 bases stayed unmatched. The CDR3 consists of 16 residues. CDR1 and CDR2 from the germline V gene are SGHTA and FQGTGA. The CDR3 loop is CASSLQTGTAKETQYF. The CDR3 DNA reads as TGTGCCAGCAGCTTACAAACCGGGACAGCAAAAGAGACCCAGTACTTC.

V is TRBV6-1 and J is TRBJ2-2; 8 nucleotides align to TRBD1. The junction had 7 bases not matched to a gene; V was cut back by 4 bases and J by 6 bases. In germline, CDR1 is MNHNS, CDR2 SASEGT. This CDR3 comprises 15 residues. The DNA of the CDR3 is TGTGCCAGCAGTGGGTTAACAGGGGGGCCCGGGGAGCTGTTTTTT. Translation: CASSGLTGGPGELFF.

V gene TRBV6-6 combines with J gene TRBJ2-2; no clear D gene. Trimming removed 8 bases from V and 4 bases from J, with 20 bases in between. There are 16 residues in the CDR3. Germline CDR1 is MNHNY and CDR2 is SVGAGI (reference sequence). This chain's CDR3 is CASEPFDTLSTGELFF. CDR3 sequence (DNA): TGTGCCAGCGAACCCTTCGACACCTTGAGCACCGGGGAGCTGTTTTTT.

The chain couples TRBV6-5 to TRBJ2-5; 8 nucleotides line up with TRBD2. The CDR3 has 15 residues. V shed 6 bases and J 1 base; nucleotides not matched to a gene: 7. Germline V gene data show CDR1 as MNHEY and CDR2 as SVGAGI. The DNA of the CDR3 is TGTGCCAGCAGGAGACTAGCGAGTATCCAAGAGACCCAGTACTTC. Its protein product is CASRRLASIQETQYF.

J is TRBJ2-5 and V is TRBV6-1; maybe TRBD2 (6 bases). The DNA end is a closer match to TRBJ2-7, so the J assignment may be wrong. This CDR3 region has 14 residues. The V gene's germline CDR1 is MNHNS and CDR2 SASEGT. The CDR3 DNA reads TGTGCCAGCAGTGGGTCCAATGGGGGGATCGAGCAGTACTTC. Its translation is CASSGSNGGIEQYF.

The DNA for the CDR3 is TGTGCCAGCAGCTTACTCTTGCGCTCACGGGTCGGGGATAAGTTCTTC. Its protein is CASSLLLRSRVGDKFF. The chain links TRBV7-9 to TRBJ2-1, with D possibly TRBD2 on 5 matching bases. The CDR3 is made up of 16 amino acids. Germline V gives CDR1 SEHNR, CDR2 FQNEAQ (reference sequence). The V end lost 2 bases, the J end lost 14 bases, and 25 bases lay between the germline ends.

This chain links TRBV9 with TRBJ1-2; no clear D. Germline CDR1 SGDLS, CDR2 YYNGEE. V dropped 0 bases and J dropped 6 bases, with 9 bases sitting between them. This CDR3 has 13 amino acids. CDR3 nucleotides: TGTGCCAGCAGCGTAGGGGCTAGCAATGGCTACACCTTC. It encodes CASSVGASNGYTF.

In DNA form, the CDR3 reads TGTGCCAGCAGTCCCTCGGGACAGGGGGTCTCCTACGAGCAGTACTTC. It codes for CASSPSGQGVSYEQYF. The J gene is TRBJ2-7, the V gene TRBV27, with 11 bases aligning to TRBD1. Germline V lookup: CDR1 MNHEY, CDR2 SMNVEV (reference sequence). J gave up 0 bases and V 5 bases, and 6 bases lay outside the gene matches. The CDR3 runs to 16 residues.

This chain joins TRBV6-5 and TRBJ2-7; 11 bases match TRBD2. This CDR3 has 16 amino acids. The V and J ends lost 4 bases and 3 bases, in that order; junction bases with no gene match: 8. In germline, CDR1 is MNHEY, CDR2 SVGAGI. CDR3 protein: CASSSYPSGRNYEQYF. The CDR3 DNA sequence: TGTGCCAGCAGTTCATATCCTAGCGGGAGGAACTACGAGCAGTACTTC.

Turning to this clone: Its ends do not fully match the called genes, so a read error is possible. The chain carries TRBV28 and TRBJ2-7; 8 bases are shared with TRBD2. The length of the CDR3 is 11 residues. Germline lookup yields CDR1 MDHEN and CDR2 SYDVKM. The CDR3 nucleotides are TGTGCCAGCCTAGAAAGGACTAGCTACAACTTC. Its translation is CASLERTSYNF.

The CDR3 spells CASSPSSGEFYNEQFF. As DNA, the CDR3 is TGTGCCAGCAGCCCATCTAGCGGAGAGTTCTACAATGAGCAGTTCTTC. This chain uses TRBV4-2 with TRBJ2-1; 7 bases agree with TRBD2. The V gene end was trimmed by 4 bases and the J gene end by 3 bases; junction bases not matched to a gene: 9. From germline, CDR1 is LGHNA and CDR2 YNFKEQ. The CDR3 sequence is 16 residues long.

This chain joins TRBV6-6 and TRBJ2-1; TRBD2 matches 8 bases. Trimming took 4 bases from V and 7 from J; bases not matched to a gene: 6. The CDR3 spans 14 residues. Germline lookup yields CDR1 MNHNY and CDR2 SVGAGI (reference sequence). The CDR3 DNA is TGTGCCAGCAGTTCAGGACTAGCTAGGAATGAGCAGTTCTTC. Protein product: CASSSGLARNEQFF.

V is TRBV5-6 and J is TRBJ1-5; weak D call: TRBD1 (6 bases). The CDR3 length is 16 residues. Germline assignment: CDR1 SGHDT and CDR2 YYEEEE. Trimming left V 0 bases short and J 0 bases short, with 10 bases between. The CDR3 loop is CASSLAAGDSNQPQHF. CDR3 in DNA: TGTGCCAGCAGCTTGGCGGCAGGGGATAGCAATCAGCCCCAGCATTTT.

This clone was counted a few times. This chain links TRBV28 with TRBJ1-2; a weak D match, TRBD1 (6 bases). Trimming took 4 bases from V and 0 from J, leaving 9 bases between them. The germline V gene encodes CDR1 MDHEN and CDR2 SYDVKM. CDR3 size: 14 residues. Written as DNA, the CDR3 is TGTGCCAGCAGTTCCAGGGGCCCTAACTATGGCTACACCTTC. Its translation is CASSSRGPNYGYTF.

This rearrangement joins TRBV4-1 to TRBJ1-2, with TRBD1 matching over 7 bases. The CDR3 loop spans 15 amino acids. The V gene end was trimmed by 3 bases and the J gene end by 0 bases; junction bases not matched to a gene: 4. Germline assignment: CDR1 MGHRA and CDR2 YSYEKL. The CDR3 sequence is CASSQLGQSNYGYTF. The CDR3 nucleotides read TGCGCCAGCAGCCAGCTGGGACAGTCTAACTATGGCTACACCTTC.

This chain links TRBV28 with TRBJ1-1; D is perhaps TRBD1 (6 bases). The CDR3 is 16 amino acids. From germline, CDR1 is MDHEN and CDR2 SYDVKM. Trimming removed 4 bases at V and 2 bases at J, with 17 bases between. The CDR3 nucleotides are TGTGCCAGCAGTTCCCCTTGGACAGCCGGAAACACTGAAGCTTTCTTT. This gives the protein CASSSPWTAGNTEAFF.

This clone was counted a single time. This chain joins TRBV7-8 and TRBJ2-3; D gene ambiguous. The V gene's germline CDR1 is SGHVS and CDR2 FQNEAQ. The CDR3 covers 15 residues. V was pared by 1 base and J by 0 bases, with 8 bases between. The CDR3 protein is CASSLGPLSTDTQYF. The CDR3 region has the DNA TGTGCCAGCAGCTTAGGGCCCCTGAGCACAGATACGCAGTATTTT.

This sequence joins TRBV7-3 and TRBJ1-6; D is perhaps TRBD1 (6 bases). Looked up from germline, CDR1 is SGHTA and CDR2 is FQGTGA. V dropped 1 base and J dropped 7 bases, with 8 bases sitting between them. The CDR3 has 14 amino acids. The DNA for the CDR3 is TGTGCCAGCAGCTTAATTCAGGGGAATTCACCCCTCCACTTT. This codes for CASSLIQGNSPLHF. Full variable domain (rest looked up from reference TRBV7-3 and TRBJ1-6): GAGVSQTPSNKVTEKGKYVELRCDPISGHTALYWYRQSLGQGPEFLIYFQGTGAADDSGLPNDRFFAVRPEGSVSTLKIQRTERGDSAVYLCASSLIQGNSPLHFGNGTRLTVT.

On this clone: The junction and the germline gene differ at one end; a read error may be behind it. The chain uses TRBV5-1 and TRBJ2-7; 8 bases align to TRBD1. The germline V gene encodes CDR1 SGHRS and CDR2 YFSETQ. This CDR3 is built from 15 residues. CDR3 loop: CASSYTSGGSHEQYF. Here the CDR3 DNA reads TGCGCCAGCAGCTATACCTCAGGGGGCTCCCACGAGCAGTACTTC.

This chain joins TRBV4-1 and TRBJ1-5; a possible D gene is TRBD1 (6 bases). The CDR3 has 20 residues. Trimming removed 0 bases from V and 0 bases from J, with 21 bases in between. In germline, CDR1 is MGHRA, CDR2 YSYEKL. The CDR3 loop is CASSQDRGMQGRYSNQPQHF. CDR3 DNA: TGCGCCAGCAGCCAAGATAGGGGCATGCAGGGGCGATATAGCAATCAGCCCCAGCATTTT.

The chain joins TRBV6-5 to TRBJ1-1; D might be TRBD1 (5 bases). The CDR3 is 16 amino acids. Trimming took 0 bases from V and 0 from J, leaving 11 bases between them. Germline values: CDR1 MNHEY, CDR2 SVGAGI. CDR3 in DNA: TGTGCCAGCAGTTACTCTGAGCGGGACTTGAACACTGAAGCTTTCTTT. This gives the protein CASSYSERDLNTEAFF.

This sequence joins TRBV5-1 and TRBJ2-3; 15 bases align to TRBD2. Per the germline V gene, CDR1 is SGHRS and CDR2 is YFSETQ. The CDR3 runs to 17 residues. V was pared by 3 bases and J by 5 bases, with 7 bases of the junction left unmatched. CDR3 bases: TGCGCCAGCAGCTACAAGGGACTAGCGGGAGGAAGAGATACGCAGTATTTT. It is translated as CASSYKGLAGGRDTQYF.

On this clone: One end of the junction does not line up with germline, which may come from a read error. The gene calls are TRBV30 and TRBJ1-5; 10 positions agree with TRBD1. In germline, CDR1 is GTSNPN, CDR2 SVGIG (reference sequence). The CDR3 extends over 15 amino acids. The CDR3 protein is CAWSAGTGDNQLQHF. For the CDR3, the DNA is TGTGCCTGGAGTGCCGGGACAGGGGACAATCAGCTCCAGCATTTT.

In regard to this clone: The final CDR3 position lacks the conserved phenylalanine or tryptophan, pointing to a likely read error. The DNA is omitted, as the CDR3 cannot be located on it reliably, and the CDR3 follows TCRdb's listing. The chain links TRBV11-3 to TRBJ2-7; the table's D call of TRBD1 was not tested on the DNA. The CDR3 comprises 10 residues, both ends counted. In germline, CDR1 is SGHNT, CDR2 YENEEA. CDR3 in amino acids: CASSSRDRVP.

This chain joins TRBV28 and TRBJ1-1; possible D gene TRBD1, 5 bases. CDR1 is MDHEN and CDR2 is SYDVKM in the germline V gene. There are 12 residues in the CDR3. V was pared by 6 bases and J by 4 bases, with 9 bases between. In DNA, the CDR3 is TGTGCCAGCAGACAGGCACCCACTGAAGCTTTCTTT. It encodes CASRQAPTEAFF.